This is a list of T cell receptor beta chains from one sample in a study of blood T cell repertoires in COVID-19. The table came from immunoSEQ multiplex PCR; TCRdb's copy has only in-frame clones and leaves some out. The table records a few hundred thousand clones, approximately 89% of them present only once. Sequenced: peripheral blood. The receptor source for this set is a woman under 40 who had recovered from COVID-19. The CDR3 runs from the conserved cysteine through the conserved F or W. A D gene is named only where the DNA matches it firmly. The size entry is marked missing in some rows and otherwise reads once, few, many or a size class.

clone size: .; J gene: TRBJ2-7; D gene: .; V gene: TRBV27; CDR3 DNA: TGTGCCAGCAGTTTAAAGTGGGCGCCCCCCCACGAGCAGTACTTC; CDR3 protein: CASSLKWAPPHEQYF
clone size: .; J gene: TRBJ2-7; D gene: .; V gene: TRBV11-3; CDR3 DNA: TGTGCCAGCAGCTTAGGCGGGGGCAGCGACGAGCAGTACTTC; CDR3 protein: CASSLGGGSDEQYF
clone size: .; J gene: TRBJ2-1; D gene: .; V gene: TRBV6-2/TRBV6-3; CDR3 DNA: TGTGCCAGCAGTTACTCGAAGTGGGGGCCTGGGTACAATGAGCAGTTCTTC; CDR3 protein: CASSYSKWGPGYNEQFF
clone size: once; J gene: TRBJ2-3; D gene: .; V gene: TRBV6-5; CDR3 DNA: TGTGCCAGCAACCCGGGGAGCACAGATACGCAGTATTTT; CDR3 protein: CASNPGSTDTQYF
clone size: .; J gene: TRBJ1-5; D gene: .; V gene: TRBV6-5; CDR3 DNA: TGTGCCAGCAGCCGCGCCGGGACATACGATCAGCCCCAGCATTTT; CDR3 protein: CASSRAGTYDQPQHF
clone size: .; J gene: TRBJ1-1; D gene: .; V gene: TRBV2; CDR3 DNA: TGTGCCAGCAGTGGACAGTCCGGGACTGAAGCTTTCTTT; CDR3 protein: CASSGQSGTEAFF
clone size: .; J gene: TRBJ2-1; D gene: .; V gene: TRBV11-2; CDR3 DNA: TGTGCCAGCAGCTTAGCGGGGGTTTACAATGAGCAGTTCTTC; CDR3 protein: CASSLAGVYNEQFF
clone size: .; J gene: TRBJ2-5; D gene: TRBD1; V gene: TRBV3-1/TRBV3-2; CDR3 DNA: TGTGCCAGCAGCTTACCGGGACAGGGACAAGAGACCCAGTACTTC; CDR3 protein: CASSLPGQGQETQYF
clone size: .; J gene: TRBJ2-7; D gene: .; V gene: TRBV4-1; CDR3 DNA: TGCGCCAGCAGCCAAGACCCAGGGGGGAGCTACGAGCAGTACTTC; CDR3 protein: CASSQDPGGSYEQYF
clone size: .; J gene: TRBJ2-1; D gene: TRBD2; V gene: TRBV27; CDR3 DNA: TGTGCCAGCACGGGAGCGGGGGGGAGCTCCTACAATGAGCAGTTCTTC; CDR3 protein: CASTGAGGSSYNEQFF
clone size: .; J gene: TRBJ2-2; D gene: .; V gene: TRBV2; CDR3 DNA: TGTGCCAGCAGTGGGAGCCCCACCGGGGAGCTGTTTTTT; CDR3 protein: CASSGSPTGELFF
clone size: .; J gene: TRBJ2-7; D gene: .; V gene: TRBV10-3; CDR3 DNA: TGTGCCATCAGGCCGGACAGCTCCTACGAGCAGTACTTC; CDR3 protein: CAIRPDSSYEQYF
clone size: .; J gene: TRBJ1-2; D gene: .; V gene: TRBV4-3; CDR3 DNA: TGCGCCAGCAGCCAGTACAGGGTGGCTGGCTACACCTTC; CDR3 protein: CASSQYRVAGYTF
clone size: .; J gene: TRBJ1-4; D gene: .; V gene: TRBV5-1; CDR3 DNA: TGCGCCAGCAGCTTGGACCCGTACACGGGAGCAACTAATGAAAAACTGTTTTTT; CDR3 protein: CASSLDPYTGATNEKLFF
clone size: .; J gene: TRBJ2-7; D gene: TRBD2; V gene: TRBV9; CDR3 DNA: TGTGCCAGCAGCCCAGATTGGGGGGGCTACGAGCAGTACTTC; CDR3 protein: CASSPDWGGYEQYF
clone size: .; J gene: TRBJ1-3; D gene: TRBD1; V gene: TRBV15; CDR3 DNA: TGTGCCACCAGCAGAGTACTGGGACAGGGGCCCGGAAACACCATATATTTT; CDR3 protein: CATSRVLGQGPGNTIYF
clone size: few; J gene: TRBJ2-4; D gene: .; V gene: TRBV30; CDR3 DNA: TGTGCCAGCGCCGGGACTTACGCAGCCAAAAACATTCAGTACTTC; CDR3 protein: CASAGTYAAKNIQYF
clone size: .; J gene: TRBJ2-1; D gene: TRBD1; V gene: TRBV11-3; CDR3 DNA: TGTGCCAGCAGCTTTCCGGGACAGGGGGCCAATGGGCAGTTCTTC; CDR3 protein: CASSFPGQGANGQFF
clone size: .; J gene: TRBJ2-2; D gene: TRBD1; V gene: TRBV9; CDR3 DNA: TGTGCCAGCAGCGTAACCCGGGACAGGGGGAACACCGGGGAGCTGTTTTTT; CDR3 protein: CASSVTRDRGNTGELFF
clone size: .; J gene: TRBJ1-2; D gene: .; V gene: TRBV20-1; CDR3 DNA: TGCAGTGCTAGTCTAATTGACAAGACCCGCTATGGCTACACCTTC; CDR3 protein: CSASLIDKTRYGYTF
clone size: .; J gene: TRBJ2-1; D gene: .; V gene: TRBV6-1; CDR3 DNA: TGTGCCAGCAGTGAAAATCGAAATAAGTTACTGTACAATGAGCAGTTCTTC; CDR3 protein: CASSENRNKLLYNEQFF
clone size: .; J gene: TRBJ1-2; D gene: .; V gene: TRBV5-1; CDR3 DNA: TGCGCCAGCAGCTTGGTTCAGTCTAGACAGCCCTATGGCTACACCTTC; CDR3 protein: CASSLVQSRQPYGYTF
clone size: .; J gene: TRBJ2-7; D gene: TRBD1; V gene: TRBV7-9; CDR3 DNA: TGTGCCAGCAGCTTAGGGACAGGGGGCACCTACGAGCAGTACTTC; CDR3 protein: CASSLGTGGTYEQYF
clone size: .; J gene: TRBJ1-5; D gene: .; V gene: TRBV10-2; CDR3 DNA: TGCGCCAGCAGTGAGTCGCAGGGGACTCAGCCCCAGCATTTT; CDR3 protein: CASSESQGTQPQHF
clone size: .; J gene: TRBJ1-3; D gene: .; V gene: TRBV7-9; CDR3 DNA: TGTGCCAGCAGTCCAAGACAAGTCTCTGGAAACACCATATATTTT; CDR3 protein: CASSPRQVSGNTIYF
clone size: .; J gene: TRBJ2-5; D gene: .; V gene: TRBV6-1; CDR3 DNA: TGTGCCAGCTCACGGGGGGCGCAAGAGACCCAGTACTTC; CDR3 protein: CASSRGAQETQYF
clone size: .; J gene: TRBJ1-5; D gene: .; V gene: TRBV15; CDR3 DNA: TGTGCCACCAGCAGAAGGACAAATATACAGCCCCAGCATTTT; CDR3 protein: CATSRRTNIQPQHF
clone size: .; J gene: TRBJ2-1; D gene: TRBD2; V gene: TRBV12-3/TRBV12-4; CDR3 DNA: TGTGCCAGCCGGACTAGCTCTATTGAGCAGTTCTTC; CDR3 protein: CASRTSSIEQFF
clone size: .; J gene: TRBJ1-4; D gene: TRBD1; V gene: TRBV5-1; CDR3 DNA: TGCGCCAGCAGTTCGACAGGGTATAATGAAAAACTGTTTTTT; CDR3 protein: CASSSTGYNEKLFF
clone size: few; J gene: TRBJ2-3; D gene: TRBD1; V gene: TRBV6-6; CDR3 DNA: TGTGCCCATGGACAGGGGTTTACAGATACGCAGTATTTT; CDR3 protein: CAHGQGFTDTQYF
clone size: .; J gene: TRBJ2-5; D gene: .; V gene: TRBV14; CDR3 DNA: TGTGCCAGCAGCCAAGATGATGGCGGAGAGACCCAGTACTTC; CDR3 protein: CASSQDDGGETQYF
clone size: .; J gene: TRBJ1-1; D gene: .; V gene: TRBV9; CDR3 DNA: TGTGCCAGCAGCGTAGCAGGGATCAACACTGAAGCTTTCTTT; CDR3 protein: CASSVAGINTEAFF
clone size: once; J gene: TRBJ1-5; D gene: .; V gene: TRBV7-9; CDR3 DNA: TGTGCCAGCAGCCAACAAAGTCAGCCCCAGCATTTT; CDR3 protein: CASSQQSQPQHF